This TCR beta chain stems from a study of cytotoxic CD8 clonotypes in ibrutinib-treated CLL. Some clones are missing from TCRdb's copy, which holds only in-frame ones; the method was immunoSEQ multiplex PCR. The sample holds fewer than 40,000 clones; about two thirds are singletons and the top ten take more than 6%. The V gene's germline CDR1 is SGHKS and CDR2 YYEKEE (reference sequence). Trimming took off 1 base at V and 0 bases at J, with 8 bases between the two ends. The CDR3 covers 15 residues. The table lists this clone with a count of one. The material sequenced was PBMCs, taken at disease progression, from a patient treated with ibrutinib. The clonotype originates from a human donor with chronic lymphocytic leukemia. V is TRBV5-5 and J is TRBJ1-3; D remains ambiguous. CDR3 DNA: TGTGCCAGCAGCTTGTGGACGAACTCTGGAAACACCATATATTTT. Translation: CASSLWTNSGNTIYF.